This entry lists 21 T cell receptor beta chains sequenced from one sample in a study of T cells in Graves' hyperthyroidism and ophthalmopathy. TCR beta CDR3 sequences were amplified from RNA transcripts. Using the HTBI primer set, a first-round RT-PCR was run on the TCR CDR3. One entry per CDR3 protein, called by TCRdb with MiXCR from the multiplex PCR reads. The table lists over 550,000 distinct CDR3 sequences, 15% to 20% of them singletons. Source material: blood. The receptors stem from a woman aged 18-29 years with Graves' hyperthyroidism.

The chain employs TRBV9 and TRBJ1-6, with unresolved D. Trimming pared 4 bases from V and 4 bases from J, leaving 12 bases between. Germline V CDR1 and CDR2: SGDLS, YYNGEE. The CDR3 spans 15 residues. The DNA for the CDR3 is TGTGCCAGCAGCATCCGGGAGGGTTATAATTCACCCCTCCACTTT. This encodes CASSIREGYNSPLHF.

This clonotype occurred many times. The CDR3 loop reads CASSPDRSSYEQYF. The DNA of the CDR3 is TGTGCCAGCTCACCGGACAGGAGCTCCTACGAGCAGTACTTC. The chain is built from TRBV18 and TRBJ2-7; 7 positions match TRBD1. CDR1 and CDR2 (germline): KGHSH, LQKENI. J gave up 0 bases and V 3 bases, and 2 bases lay outside the gene matches. This CDR3 region has 14 residues.

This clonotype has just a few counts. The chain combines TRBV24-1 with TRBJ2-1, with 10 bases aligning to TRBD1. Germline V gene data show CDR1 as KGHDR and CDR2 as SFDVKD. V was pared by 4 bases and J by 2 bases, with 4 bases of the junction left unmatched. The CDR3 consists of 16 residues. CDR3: CATSDWTGGTYNEQFF. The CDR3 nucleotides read TGTGCCACCAGTGACTGGACAGGGGGAACCTACAATGAGCAGTTCTTC.

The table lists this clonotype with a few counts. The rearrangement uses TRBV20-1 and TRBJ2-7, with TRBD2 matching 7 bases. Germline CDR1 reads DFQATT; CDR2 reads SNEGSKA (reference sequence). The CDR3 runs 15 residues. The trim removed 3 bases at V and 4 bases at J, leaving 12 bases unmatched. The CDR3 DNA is TGCAGTGCTAGTGGGGGGGACGGGGGGTGGTACGAGCAGTACTTC. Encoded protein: CSASGGDGGWYEQYF.

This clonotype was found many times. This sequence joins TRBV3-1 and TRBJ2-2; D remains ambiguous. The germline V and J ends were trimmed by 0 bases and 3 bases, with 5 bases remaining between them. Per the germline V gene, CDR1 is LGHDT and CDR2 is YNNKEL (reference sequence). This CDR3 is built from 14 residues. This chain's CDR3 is CASSQDLHTGELFF. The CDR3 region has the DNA TGTGCCAGCAGCCAAGACCTCCACACCGGGGAGCTGTTTTTT. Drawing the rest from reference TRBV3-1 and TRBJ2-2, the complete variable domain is DTAVSQTPKYLVTQMGNDKSIKCEQNLGHDTMYWYKQDSKKFLKIMFSYNNKELIINETVPNRFSPKSPDKAHLNLHINSLELGDSAVYFCASSQDLHTGELFFGEGSRLTVL.

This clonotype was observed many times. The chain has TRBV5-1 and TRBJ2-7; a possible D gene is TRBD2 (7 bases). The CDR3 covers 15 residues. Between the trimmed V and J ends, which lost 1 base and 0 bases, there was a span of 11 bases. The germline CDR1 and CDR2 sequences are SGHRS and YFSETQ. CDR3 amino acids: CASSLSGTTSYEQYF. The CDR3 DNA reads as TGCGCCAGCAGCTTGAGCGGGACAACCTCCTACGAGCAGTACTTC.

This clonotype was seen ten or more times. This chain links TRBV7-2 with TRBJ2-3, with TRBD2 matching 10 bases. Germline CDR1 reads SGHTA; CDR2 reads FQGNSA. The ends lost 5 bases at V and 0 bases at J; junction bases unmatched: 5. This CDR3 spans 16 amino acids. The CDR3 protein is CASSVRLAGSTDTQYF. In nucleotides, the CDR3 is TGTGCCAGCAGCGTGAGACTAGCGGGTAGCACAGATACGCAGTATTTT. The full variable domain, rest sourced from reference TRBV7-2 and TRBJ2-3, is GAGVSQSPSNKVTEKGKDVELRCDPISGHTALYWYRQSLGQGLEFLIYFQGNSAPDKSGLPSDRFSAERTGGSVSTLTIQRTQQEDSAVYLCASSVRLAGSTDTQYFGPGTRLTVL.

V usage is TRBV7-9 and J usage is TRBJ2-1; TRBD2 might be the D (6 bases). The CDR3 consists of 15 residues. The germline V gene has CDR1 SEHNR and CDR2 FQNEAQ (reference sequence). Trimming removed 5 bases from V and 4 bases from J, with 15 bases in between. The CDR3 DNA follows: TGTGCCAGCAGCGGCGGGGACCTCCTATACAATGAGCAGTTCTTC. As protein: CASSGGDLLYNEQFF.

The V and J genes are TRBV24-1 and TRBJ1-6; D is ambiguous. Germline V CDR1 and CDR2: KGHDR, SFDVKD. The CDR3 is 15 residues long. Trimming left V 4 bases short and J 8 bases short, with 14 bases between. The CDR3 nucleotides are TGTGCCACCAGTGAAGACCGCAGTTTTGATTCACCCCTCCACTTT. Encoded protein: CATSEDRSFDSPLHF.

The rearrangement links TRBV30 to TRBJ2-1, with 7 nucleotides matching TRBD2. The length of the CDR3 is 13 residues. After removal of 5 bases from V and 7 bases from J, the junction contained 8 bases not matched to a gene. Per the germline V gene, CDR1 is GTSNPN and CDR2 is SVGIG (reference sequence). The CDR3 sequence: CAWSRAGVNEQFF. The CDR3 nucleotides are TGTGCCTGGTCGAGGGCGGGAGTAAATGAGCAGTTCTTC.

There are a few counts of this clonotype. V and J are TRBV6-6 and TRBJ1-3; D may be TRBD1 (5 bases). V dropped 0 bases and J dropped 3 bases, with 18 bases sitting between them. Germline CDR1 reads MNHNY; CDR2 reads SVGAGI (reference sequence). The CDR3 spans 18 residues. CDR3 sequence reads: CASSYSGGSGRSGNTIYF. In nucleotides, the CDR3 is TGTGCCAGCAGTTACTCCGGTGGTTCGGGGCGAAGTGGAAACACCATATATTTT.

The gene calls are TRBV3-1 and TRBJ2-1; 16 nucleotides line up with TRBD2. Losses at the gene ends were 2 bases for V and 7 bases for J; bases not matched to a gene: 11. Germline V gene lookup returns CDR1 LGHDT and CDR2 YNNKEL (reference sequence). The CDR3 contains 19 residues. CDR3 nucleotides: TGTGCCAGCAGCCAATGGCCCGGGACTAGCGGGAGGGCATTAAATGAGCAGTTCTTC. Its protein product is CASSQWPGTSGRALNEQFF.

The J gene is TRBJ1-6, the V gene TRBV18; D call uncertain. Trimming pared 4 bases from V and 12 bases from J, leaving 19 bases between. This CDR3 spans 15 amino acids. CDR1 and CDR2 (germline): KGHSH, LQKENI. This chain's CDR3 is CASSHLPGSEGPLHF. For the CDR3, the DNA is TGTGCCAGCTCACATCTACCGGGATCGGAGGGACCCCTCCACTTT.

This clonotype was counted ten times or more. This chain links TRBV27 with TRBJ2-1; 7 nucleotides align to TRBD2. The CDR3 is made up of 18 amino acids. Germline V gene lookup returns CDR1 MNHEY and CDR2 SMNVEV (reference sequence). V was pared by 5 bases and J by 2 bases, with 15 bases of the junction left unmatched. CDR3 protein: CASSRWVPGGETYNEQFF. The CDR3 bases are TGTGCCAGCAGTCGTTGGGTTCCGGGAGGAGAAACCTACAATGAGCAGTTCTTC.

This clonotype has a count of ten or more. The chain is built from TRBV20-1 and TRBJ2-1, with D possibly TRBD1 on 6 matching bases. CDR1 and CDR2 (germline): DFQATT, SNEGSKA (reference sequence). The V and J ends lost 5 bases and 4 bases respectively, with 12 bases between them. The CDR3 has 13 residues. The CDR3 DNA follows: TGCAGTGCTCCTCCCACAGGGTACAATGAGCAGTTCTTC. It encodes CSAPPTGYNEQFF.

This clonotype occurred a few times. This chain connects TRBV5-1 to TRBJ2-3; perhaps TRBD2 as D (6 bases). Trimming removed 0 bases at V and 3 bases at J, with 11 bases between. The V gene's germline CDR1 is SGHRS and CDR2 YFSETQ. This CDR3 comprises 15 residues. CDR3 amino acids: CASSLAVGGTDTQYF. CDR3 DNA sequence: TGCGCCAGCAGCTTGGCGGTTGGAGGGACAGATACGCAGTATTTT.

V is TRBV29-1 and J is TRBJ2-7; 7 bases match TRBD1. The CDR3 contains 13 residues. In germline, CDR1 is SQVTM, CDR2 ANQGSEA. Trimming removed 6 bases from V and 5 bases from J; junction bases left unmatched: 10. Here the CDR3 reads CSVAKGAGHEQYF. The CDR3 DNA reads TGCAGCGTCGCCAAGGGGGCAGGGCACGAGCAGTACTTC.

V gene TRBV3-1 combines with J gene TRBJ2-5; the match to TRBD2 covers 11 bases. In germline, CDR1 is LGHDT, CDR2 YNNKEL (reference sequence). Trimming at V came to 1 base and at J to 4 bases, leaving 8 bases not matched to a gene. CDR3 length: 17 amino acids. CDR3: CASSQALAGARGETQYF. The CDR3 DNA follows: TGTGCCAGCAGCCAAGCACTAGCGGGGGCCAGGGGAGAGACCCAGTACTTC.

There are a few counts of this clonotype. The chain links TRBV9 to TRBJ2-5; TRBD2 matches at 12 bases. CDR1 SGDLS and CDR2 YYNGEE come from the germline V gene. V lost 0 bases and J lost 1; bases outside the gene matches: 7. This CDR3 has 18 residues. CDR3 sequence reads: CASSVVASGRALQETQYF. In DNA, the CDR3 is TGTGCCAGCAGCGTAGTGGCTAGCGGGAGGGCCCTCCAAGAGACCCAGTACTTC. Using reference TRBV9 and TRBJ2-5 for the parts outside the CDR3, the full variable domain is DSGVTQTPKHLITATGQRVTLRCSPRSGDLSVYWYQQSLDQGLQFLIQYYNGEERAKGNILERFSAQQFPDLHSELNLSSLELGDSALYFCASSVVASGRALQETQYFGPGTRLLVL.

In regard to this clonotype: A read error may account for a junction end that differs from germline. The CDR3 region is CTSLSGANYGYTF. The DNA for the CDR3 is TGTACCAGCCTCTCCGGGGCTAACTATGGCTACACCTTC. The J gene is TRBJ1-2, the V gene TRBV28; D uncertain. The CDR3 is made up of 13 amino acids. CDR1 and CDR2 from the germline V gene are MDHEN and SYDVKM.

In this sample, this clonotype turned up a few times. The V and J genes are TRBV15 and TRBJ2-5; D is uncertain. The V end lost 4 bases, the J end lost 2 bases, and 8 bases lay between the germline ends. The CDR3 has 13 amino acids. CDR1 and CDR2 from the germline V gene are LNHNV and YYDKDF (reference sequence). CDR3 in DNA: TGTGCCACCAGCACCACACCGCAAGAGACCCAGTACTTC. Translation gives CATSTTPQETQYF. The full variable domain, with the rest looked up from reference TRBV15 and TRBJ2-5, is DAMVIQNPRYQVTQFGKPVTLSCSQTLNHNVMYWYQQKSSQAPKLLFHYYDKDFNNEADTPDNFQSRRPNTSFCFLDIRSPGLGDTAMYLCATSTTPQETQYFGPGTRLLVL.